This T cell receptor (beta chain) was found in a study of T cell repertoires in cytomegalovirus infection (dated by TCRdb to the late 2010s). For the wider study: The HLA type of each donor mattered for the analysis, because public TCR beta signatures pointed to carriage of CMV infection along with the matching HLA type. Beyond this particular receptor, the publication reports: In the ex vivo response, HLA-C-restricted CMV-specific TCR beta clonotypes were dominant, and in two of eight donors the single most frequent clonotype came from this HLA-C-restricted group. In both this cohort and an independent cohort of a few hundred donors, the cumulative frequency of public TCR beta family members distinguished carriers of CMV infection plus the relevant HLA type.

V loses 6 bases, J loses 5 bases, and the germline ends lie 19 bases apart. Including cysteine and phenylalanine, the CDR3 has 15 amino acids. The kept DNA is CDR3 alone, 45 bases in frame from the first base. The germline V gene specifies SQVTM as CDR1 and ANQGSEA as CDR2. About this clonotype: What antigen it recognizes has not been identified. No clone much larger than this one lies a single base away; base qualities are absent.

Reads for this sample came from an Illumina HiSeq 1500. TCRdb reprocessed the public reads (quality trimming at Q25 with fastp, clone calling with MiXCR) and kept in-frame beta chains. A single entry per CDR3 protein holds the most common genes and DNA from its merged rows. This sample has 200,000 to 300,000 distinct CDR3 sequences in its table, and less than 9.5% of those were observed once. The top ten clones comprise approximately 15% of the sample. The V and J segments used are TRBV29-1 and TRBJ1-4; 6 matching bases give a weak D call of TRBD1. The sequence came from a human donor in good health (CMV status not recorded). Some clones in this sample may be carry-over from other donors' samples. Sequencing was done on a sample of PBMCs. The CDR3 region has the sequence CSVGGATEPNEKLFF. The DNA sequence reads TGCAGCGTAGGGGGGGCGACAGAACCCAATGAAAAACTGTTTTTT.